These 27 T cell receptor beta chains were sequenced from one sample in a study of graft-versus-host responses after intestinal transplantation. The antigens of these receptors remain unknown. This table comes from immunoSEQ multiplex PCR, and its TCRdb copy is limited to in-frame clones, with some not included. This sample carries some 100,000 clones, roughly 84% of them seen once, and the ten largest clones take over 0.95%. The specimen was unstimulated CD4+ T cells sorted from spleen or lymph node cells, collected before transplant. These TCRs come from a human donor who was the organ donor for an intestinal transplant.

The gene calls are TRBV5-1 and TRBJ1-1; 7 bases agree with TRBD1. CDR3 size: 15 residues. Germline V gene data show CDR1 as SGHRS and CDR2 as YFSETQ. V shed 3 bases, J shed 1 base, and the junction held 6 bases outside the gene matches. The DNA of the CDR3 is TGCGCCAGCAGCTCGGGACAGCTAGGGAACACTGAAGCTTTCTTT. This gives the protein CASSSGQLGNTEAFF. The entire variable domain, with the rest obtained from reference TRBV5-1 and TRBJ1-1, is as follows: KAGVTQTPRYLIKTRGQQVTLSCSPISGHRSVSWYQQTPGQGLQFLFEYFSETQRNKGNFPGRFSGRQFSNSRSEMNVSTLELGDSALYLCASSSGQLGNTEAFFGQGTRLTVV.

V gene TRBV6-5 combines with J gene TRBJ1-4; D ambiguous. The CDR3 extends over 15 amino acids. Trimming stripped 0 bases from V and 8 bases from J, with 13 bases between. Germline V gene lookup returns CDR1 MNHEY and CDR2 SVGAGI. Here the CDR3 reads CASSYSGGMGEKLFF. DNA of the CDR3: TGTGCCAGCAGTTACTCGGGCGGGATGGGGGAAAAACTGTTTTTT.

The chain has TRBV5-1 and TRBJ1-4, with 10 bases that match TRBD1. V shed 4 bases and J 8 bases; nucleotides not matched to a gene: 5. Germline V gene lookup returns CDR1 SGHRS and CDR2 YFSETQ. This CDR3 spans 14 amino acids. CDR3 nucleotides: TGCGCCAGCAGCCCCGACAGGGGGCAAGAAAAACTGTTTTTT. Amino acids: CASSPDRGQEKLFF.

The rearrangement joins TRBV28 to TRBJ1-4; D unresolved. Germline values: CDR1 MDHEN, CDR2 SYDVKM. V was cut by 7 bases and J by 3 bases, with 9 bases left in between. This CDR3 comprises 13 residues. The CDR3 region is CASNRPSNEKLFF. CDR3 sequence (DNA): TGTGCCAGCAACCGGCCCTCTAATGAAAAACTGTTTTTT.

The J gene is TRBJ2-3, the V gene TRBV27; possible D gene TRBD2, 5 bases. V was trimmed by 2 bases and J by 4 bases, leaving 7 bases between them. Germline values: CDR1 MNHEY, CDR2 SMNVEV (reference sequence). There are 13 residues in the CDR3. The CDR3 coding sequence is TGTGCCAGCAGTTTACGGGGATCAGATACGCAGTATTTT. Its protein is CASSLRGSDTQYF.

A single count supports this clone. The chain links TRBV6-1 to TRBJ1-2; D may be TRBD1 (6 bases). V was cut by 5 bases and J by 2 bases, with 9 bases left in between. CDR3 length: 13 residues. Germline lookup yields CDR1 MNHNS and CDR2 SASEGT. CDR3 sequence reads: CASSRTANYGYTF. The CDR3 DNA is TGTGCCAGCAGTCGGACAGCCAACTATGGCTACACCTTC.

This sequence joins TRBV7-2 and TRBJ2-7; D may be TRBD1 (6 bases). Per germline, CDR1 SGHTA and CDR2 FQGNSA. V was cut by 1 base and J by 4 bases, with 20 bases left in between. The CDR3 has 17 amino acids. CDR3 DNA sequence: TGTGCCAGCAGCTTAGGGGCGAGCAGGGGATCGGTTTACGAGCAGTACTTC. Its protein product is CASSLGASRGSVYEQYF.

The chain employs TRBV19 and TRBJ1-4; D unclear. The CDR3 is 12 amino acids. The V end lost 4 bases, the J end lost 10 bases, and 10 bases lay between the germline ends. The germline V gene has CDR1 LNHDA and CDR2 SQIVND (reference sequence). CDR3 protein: CASSTIMGKLFF. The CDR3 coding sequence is TGTGCCAGTAGTACTATCATGGGAAAACTGTTTTTT.

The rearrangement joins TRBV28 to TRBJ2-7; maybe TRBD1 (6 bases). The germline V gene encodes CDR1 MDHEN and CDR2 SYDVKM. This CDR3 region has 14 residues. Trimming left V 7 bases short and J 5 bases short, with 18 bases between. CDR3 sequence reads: CASTQKQGKDEQYF. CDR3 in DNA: TGTGCCAGCACCCAAAAACAGGGAAAGGACGAGCAGTACTTC. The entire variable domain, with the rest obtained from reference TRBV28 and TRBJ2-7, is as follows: DVKVTQSSRYLVKRTGEKVFLECVQDMDHENMFWYRQDPGLGLRLIYFSYDVKMKEKGDIPEGYSVSREKKERFSLILESASTNQTSMYLCASTQKQGKDEQYFGPGTRLTVT.

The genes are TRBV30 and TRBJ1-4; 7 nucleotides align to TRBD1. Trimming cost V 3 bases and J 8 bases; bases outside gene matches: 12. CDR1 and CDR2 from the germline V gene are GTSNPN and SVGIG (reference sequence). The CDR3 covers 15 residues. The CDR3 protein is CAWSVLSGTAEKLFF. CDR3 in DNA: TGTGCCTGGAGCGTTCTATCAGGGACAGCAGAAAAACTGTTTTTT.

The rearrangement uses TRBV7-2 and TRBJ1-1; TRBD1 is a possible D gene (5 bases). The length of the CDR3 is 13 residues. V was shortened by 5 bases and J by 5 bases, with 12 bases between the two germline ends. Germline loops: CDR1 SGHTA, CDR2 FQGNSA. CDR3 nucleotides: TGTGCCAGCAGCCTCGCAGGGAATACTGAAGCTTTCTTT. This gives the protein CASSLAGNTEAFF.

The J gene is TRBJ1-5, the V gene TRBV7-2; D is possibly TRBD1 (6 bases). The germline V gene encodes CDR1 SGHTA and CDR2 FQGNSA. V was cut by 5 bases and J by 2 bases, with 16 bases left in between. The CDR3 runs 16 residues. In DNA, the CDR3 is TGTGCCAGCAGCGTGGGGGGGCGCCAGGGCAATCAGCCCCAGCATTTT. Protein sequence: CASSVGGRQGNQPQHF. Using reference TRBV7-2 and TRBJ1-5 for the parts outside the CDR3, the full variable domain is GAGVSQSPSNKVTEKGKDVELRCDPISGHTALYWYRQSLGQGLEFLIYFQGNSAPDKSGLPSDRFSAERTGGSVSTLTIQRTQQEDSAVYLCASSVGGRQGNQPQHFGDGTRLSIL.

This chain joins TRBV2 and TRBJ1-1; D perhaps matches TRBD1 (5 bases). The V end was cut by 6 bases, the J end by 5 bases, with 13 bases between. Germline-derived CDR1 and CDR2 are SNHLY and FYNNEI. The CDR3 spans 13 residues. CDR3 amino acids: CASSNGKGTEAFF. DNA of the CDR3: TGTGCCAGCAGCAATGGGAAGGGGACTGAAGCTTTCTTT.

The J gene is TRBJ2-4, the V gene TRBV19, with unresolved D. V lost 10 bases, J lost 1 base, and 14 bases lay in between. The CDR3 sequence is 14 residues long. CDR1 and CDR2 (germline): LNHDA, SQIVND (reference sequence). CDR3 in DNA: TGTGCCACCGCAACAGCCTTTGCCAAAAACATTCAGTACTTC. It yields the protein CATATAFAKNIQYF.

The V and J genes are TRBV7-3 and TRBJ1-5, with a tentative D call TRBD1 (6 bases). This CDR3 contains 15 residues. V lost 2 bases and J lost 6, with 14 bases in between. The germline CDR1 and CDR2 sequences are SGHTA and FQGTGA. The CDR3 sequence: CASSLRGACCQPQHF. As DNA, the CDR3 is TGTGCCAGCAGCTTACGGGGGGCGTGTTGTCAGCCCCAGCATTTT.

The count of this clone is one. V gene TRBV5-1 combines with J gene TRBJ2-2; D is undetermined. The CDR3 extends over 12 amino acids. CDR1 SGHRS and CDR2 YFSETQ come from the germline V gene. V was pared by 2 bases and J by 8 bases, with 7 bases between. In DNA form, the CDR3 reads TGCGCCAGCAGCTTTTCACTTGGGGAGCTGTTTTTT. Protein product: CASSFSLGELFF.

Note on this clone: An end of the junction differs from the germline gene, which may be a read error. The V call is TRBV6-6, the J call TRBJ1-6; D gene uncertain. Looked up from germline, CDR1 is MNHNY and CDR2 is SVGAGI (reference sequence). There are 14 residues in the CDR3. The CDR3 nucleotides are TGTGTCAGCAGTTACTCGGACGGTGATTCACCCCTCCACTTT. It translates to CVSSYSDGDSPLHF.

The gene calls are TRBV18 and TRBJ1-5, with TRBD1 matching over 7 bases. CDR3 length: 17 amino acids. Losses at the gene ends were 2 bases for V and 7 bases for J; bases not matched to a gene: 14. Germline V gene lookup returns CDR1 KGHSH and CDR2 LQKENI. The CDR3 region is CASSPGRGRNKGQPQHF. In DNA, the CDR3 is TGTGCCAGCTCACCAGGTAGGGGGCGGAATAAGGGACAGCCCCAGCATTTT.

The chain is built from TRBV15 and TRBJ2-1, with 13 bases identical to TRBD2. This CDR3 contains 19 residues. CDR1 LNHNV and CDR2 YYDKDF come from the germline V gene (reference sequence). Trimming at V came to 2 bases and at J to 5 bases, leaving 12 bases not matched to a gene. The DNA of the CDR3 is TGTGCCACCAGCAGACCCCCCGGGACTAGCGGGGTAAGGGACAATGAGCAGTTCTTC. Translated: CATSRPPGTSGVRDNEQFF.

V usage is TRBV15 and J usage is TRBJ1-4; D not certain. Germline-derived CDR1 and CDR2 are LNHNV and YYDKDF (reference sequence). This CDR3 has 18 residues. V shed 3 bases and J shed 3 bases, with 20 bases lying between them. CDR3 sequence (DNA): TGTGCCACCAGCAGGGATCGAGTCCGTGCGGGCCCTAATGAAAAACTGTTTTTT. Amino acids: CATSRDRVRAGPNEKLFF.

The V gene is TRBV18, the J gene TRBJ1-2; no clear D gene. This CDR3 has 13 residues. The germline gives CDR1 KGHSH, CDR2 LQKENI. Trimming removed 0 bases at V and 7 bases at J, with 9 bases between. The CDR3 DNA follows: TGTGCCAGCTCACCACCGGGAGGATTTGGCTACACCTTC. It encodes CASSPPGGFGYTF.

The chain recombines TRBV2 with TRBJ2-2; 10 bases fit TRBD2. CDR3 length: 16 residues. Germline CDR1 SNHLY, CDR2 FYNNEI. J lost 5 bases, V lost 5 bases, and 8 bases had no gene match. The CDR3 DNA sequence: TGTGCCAGCAGTTCTCAGCGGGGGGGCAAGACCGGGGAGCTGTTTTTT. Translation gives CASSSQRGGKTGELFF.

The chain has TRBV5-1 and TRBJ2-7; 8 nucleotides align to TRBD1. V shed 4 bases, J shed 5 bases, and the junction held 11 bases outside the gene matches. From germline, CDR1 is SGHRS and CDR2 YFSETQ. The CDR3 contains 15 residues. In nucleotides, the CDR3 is TGCGCCAGCAGCATGAGCGGACAGGGATCCAACGAGCAGTACTTC. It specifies CASSMSGQGSNEQYF.

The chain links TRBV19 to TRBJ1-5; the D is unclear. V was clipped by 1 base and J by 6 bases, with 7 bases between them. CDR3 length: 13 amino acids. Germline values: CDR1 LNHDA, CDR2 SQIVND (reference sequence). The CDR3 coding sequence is TGTGCCAGTAGTATAGCTCGAGGTCAGCCCCAGCATTTT. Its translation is CASSIARGQPQHF.

Here the CDR3 DNA reads TGTGCCAGCAGAACTAGCGGGGGGGCCAATGAGCAGTTCTTC. It encodes CASRTSGGANEQFF. The chain carries TRBV6-6 and TRBJ2-1; 13 nucleotides match TRBD2. The CDR3 is 14 residues long. J lost 6 bases, V lost 6 bases, and 2 bases had no gene match. CDR1 and CDR2 from the germline V gene are MNHNY and SVGAGI (reference sequence).

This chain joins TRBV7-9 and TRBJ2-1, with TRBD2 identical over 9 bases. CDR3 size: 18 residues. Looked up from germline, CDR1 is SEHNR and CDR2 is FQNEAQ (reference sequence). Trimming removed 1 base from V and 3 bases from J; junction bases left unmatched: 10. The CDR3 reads CASSLGSWRGGLYNEQFF. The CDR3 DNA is TGTGCCAGCAGCTTAGGGTCCTGGCGGGGGGGCCTCTACAATGAGCAGTTCTTC.

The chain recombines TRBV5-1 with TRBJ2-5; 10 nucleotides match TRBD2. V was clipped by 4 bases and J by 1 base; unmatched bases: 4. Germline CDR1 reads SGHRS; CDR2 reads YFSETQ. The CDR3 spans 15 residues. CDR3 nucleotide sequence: TGCGCCAGCAGCAGGGCTAGCGGGGGCCAAGAGACCCAGTACTTC. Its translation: CASSRASGGQETQYF.